This T cell receptor (beta chain) was captured in a study of blood T cell repertoires in COVID-19. Overall study context: Both acute and convalescent COVID-19 samples were obtained from the United States, Italy and Spain. Sources were T cells, B-cell-depleted T cells, or PBMCs; the material itself was cDNA or gDNA.

In the study's own analysis: Reference gene primer amplification gave estimated nucleated cell counts. Generated by immunoSEQ multiplex PCR, the TCRdb table keeps only in-frame clones and is missing some. The D gene and trimming were derived from the DNA, and the V and J assignments and clone size from that table. The sample consists of tens of thousands of clones, 88% of them appearing once. Germline V gives CDR1 MDHEN, CDR2 SYDVKM. Trimming shortened V by 3 bases and J by 11 bases, and 14 bases separated the two germline ends. This CDR3 has 13 amino acids. Input material: peripheral blood. V is TRBV28 and J is TRBJ1-3, with D perhaps TRBD1 (5 bases). The receptor's source is a woman older than 75 with active or convalescent COVID-19. CDR3 sequence (DNA): TGTGCCAGCAGTTTGACAGCCGGGCCCCCCATATATTTT. It encodes CASSLTAGPPIYF. Drawing the rest from reference TRBV28 and TRBJ1-3, the complete variable domain is DVKVTQSSRYLVKRTGEKVFLECVQDMDHENMFWYRQDPGLGLRLIYFSYDVKMKEKGDIPEGYSVSREKKERFSLILESASTNQTSMYLCASSLTAGPPIYFGEGSWLTVV.